The following is a T cell receptor (beta chain) sequence with its context. What it recognizes is unknown. The length of the CDR3 is 17 residues. V was pared by 1 base and J by 4 bases, with 6 bases of the junction left unmatched. Germline lookup yields CDR1 SGHVS and CDR2 FQNEAQ. This specimen comes from a study of CD8 T cells in Susac syndrome. With random hexamers, reverse transcription was performed on about 0.5 to 1 ug of RNA. Amplification of TCR beta CDR3 was carried out by immunoSEQ multiplex PCR, which covered 54 Vbeta and 13 Jbeta segments. TCRdb reprocessed the immunoSEQ multiplex PCR reads with MiXCR, giving one entry per CDR3 protein. This table holds around 300,000 distinct CDR3 sequences, approximately 85% found once. Study outcomes and limitations: Only a relatively small number of individuals were included in the TCR sequencing and HLA analysis.

The patients serving as multiple sclerosis controls were treatment-naive. They had stable or active relapsing-remitting disease and fulfilled revised McDonald criteria. The receptor comes from a human donor with multiple sclerosis. The material sequenced was CD8+ T cells from PBMCs. This chain links TRBV7-8 with TRBJ1-5; 11 nucleotides line up with TRBD1. The CDR3: CASSLDLGTGGNQPQHF. CDR3 bases: TGTGCCAGCAGCTTAGACCTCGGGACAGGGGGGAATCAGCCCCAGCATTTT. Based on the CDR3 plus reference TRBV7-8 and TRBJ1-5, the full variable domain is GAGVSQSPRYKVAKRGQDVALRCDPISGHVSLFWYQQALGQGPEFLTYFQNEAQLDKSGLPSDRFFAERPEGSVSTLKIQRTQQEDSAVYLCASSLDLGTGGNQPQHFGDGTRLSIL.